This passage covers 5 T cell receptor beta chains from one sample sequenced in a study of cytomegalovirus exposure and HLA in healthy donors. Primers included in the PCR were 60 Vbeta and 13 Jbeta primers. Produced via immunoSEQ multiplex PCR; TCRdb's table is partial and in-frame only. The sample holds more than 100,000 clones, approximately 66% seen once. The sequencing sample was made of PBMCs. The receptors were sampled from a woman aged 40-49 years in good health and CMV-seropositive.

CDR3 sequence reads: CASSLIDRSTDTQYF. CDR3 bases: TGCGCCAGCAGCTTGATCGACAGGAGCACAGATACGCAGTATTTT. The genes are TRBV5-1 and TRBJ2-3, with a weak D call TRBD1 (6 bases). V lost 1 base and J lost 0, with 9 bases in between. The CDR3 extends over 15 amino acids. The germline CDR1 and CDR2 sequences are SGHRS and YFSETQ.

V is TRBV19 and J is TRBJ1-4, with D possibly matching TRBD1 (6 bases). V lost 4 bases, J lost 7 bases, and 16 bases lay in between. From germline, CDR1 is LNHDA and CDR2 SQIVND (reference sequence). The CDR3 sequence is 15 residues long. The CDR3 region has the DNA TGTGCCAGTAGTACCACAGGGACGCTCGCTGAAAAACTGTTTTTT. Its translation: CASSTTGTLAEKLFF. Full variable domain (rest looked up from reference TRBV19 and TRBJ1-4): DGGITQSPKYLFRKEGQNVTLSCEQNLNHDAMYWYRQDPGQGLRLIYYSQIVNDFQKGDIAEGYSVSREKKESFPLTVTSAQKNPTAFYLCASSTTGTLAEKLFFGSGTQLSVL.

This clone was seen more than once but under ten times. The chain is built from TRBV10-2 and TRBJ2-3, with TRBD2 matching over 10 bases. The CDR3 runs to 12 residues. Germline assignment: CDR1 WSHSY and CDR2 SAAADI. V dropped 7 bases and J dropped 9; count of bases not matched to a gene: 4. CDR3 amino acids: CASKVAGGTQYF. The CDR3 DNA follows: TGCGCCAGCAAGGTAGCGGGGGGAACGCAGTATTTT.

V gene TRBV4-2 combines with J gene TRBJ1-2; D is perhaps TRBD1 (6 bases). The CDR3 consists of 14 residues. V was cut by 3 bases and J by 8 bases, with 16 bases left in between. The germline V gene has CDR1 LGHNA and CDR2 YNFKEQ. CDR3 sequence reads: CASSQEDRWRGYTF. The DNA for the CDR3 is TGTGCCAGCAGCCAGGAAGACAGGTGGAGGGGCTACACCTTC.

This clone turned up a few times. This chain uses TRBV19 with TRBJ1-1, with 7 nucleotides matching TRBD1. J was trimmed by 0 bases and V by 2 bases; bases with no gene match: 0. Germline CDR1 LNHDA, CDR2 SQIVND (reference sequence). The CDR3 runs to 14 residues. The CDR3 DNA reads TGTGCCAGTAGTATACAGGGGGTGAACACTGAAGCTTTCTTT. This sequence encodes CASSIQGVNTEAFF.